Listed below are T cell receptor beta chains from one sample, sequenced in a study of blood T cell repertoires in COVID-19. Generated by immunoSEQ multiplex PCR, the TCRdb table keeps only in-frame clones and is missing some. Of approximately 250,000 clones in the sample, roughly 88% were seen once. Specimen: PBMCs or T cells enriched from blood (not recorded which). The receptors derive from a woman aged 35 to 49 who had been exposed to COVID-19. CDR3s include the opening cysteine and the closing phenylalanine or tryptophan. The order of the fields is J gene, clone size, V gene, D gene, CDR3 DNA, CDR3 protein. The D gene is left open where the match is weak. Only part of the rows carry a size: once, few, many, or a class if the clone is expanded.

J gene: TRBJ1-2
clone size: once
V gene: TRBV9
D gene: TRBD1
CDR3 DNA: TGTGCCAGCAGCGTCGGACGGGGGACAGGGCTTAGAGTACACTATGGCTACACCTTC
CDR3 protein: CASSVGRGTGLRVHYGYTF

J gene: TRBJ1-1
clone size: NA
V gene: TRBV29-1
D gene: TRBD1
CDR3 DNA: TGCAGCGTTGATAGGACAGGGGGCACTGAAGCTTTCTTT
CDR3 protein: CSVDRTGGTEAFF

J gene: TRBJ1-5
clone size: NA
V gene: TRBV6-5
D gene: NA
CDR3 DNA: TGTGCCAGTCGGCCAGACGGGAATCAGCCCCAGCATTTT
CDR3 protein: CASRPDGNQPQHF

J gene: TRBJ2-5
clone size: NA
V gene: TRBV29-1
D gene: TRBD1
CDR3 DNA: TGCAGCGTTCCCGGACAGGGCCAAGAGACCCAGTACTTC
CDR3 protein: CSVPGQGQETQYF

J gene: TRBJ1-6
clone size: NA
V gene: TRBV5-5
D gene: NA
CDR3 DNA: TGTGCCAGCAGCCGCGGGACTGGGGATTCACCCCTCCACTTT
CDR3 protein: CASSRGTGDSPLHF

J gene: TRBJ2-1
clone size: NA
V gene: TRBV7-2
D gene: TRBD2
CDR3 DNA: TGTGCCAGCAGCCTAAGGACTAGCGGGGGAAATGAGCAGTTCTTC
CDR3 protein: CASSLRTSGGNEQFF

J gene: TRBJ2-5
clone size: NA
V gene: TRBV7-6
D gene: TRBD1
CDR3 DNA: TGTGCCAGCAGCTTTATTCCCGACAGGGGCGAGGAGACCCAGTACTTC
CDR3 protein: CASSFIPDRGEETQYF

J gene: TRBJ1-1
clone size: NA
V gene: TRBV5-1
D gene: NA
CDR3 DNA: TGTGCCAGCAGGCGGCAGGAGAGGGACACTGAAGCTTTCTTT
CDR3 protein: CASRRQERDTEAFF

J gene: TRBJ2-2
clone size: NA
V gene: TRBV7-9
D gene: NA
CDR3 DNA: TGTGCCAGCAGCTTACTTAGGACAGCGAGAACCGGGGAGCTGTTTTTT
CDR3 protein: CASSLLRTARTGELFF

J gene: TRBJ2-3
clone size: NA
V gene: TRBV7-7
D gene: TRBD1
CDR3 DNA: TGTGCTAGCAGCTTAGTTCCAGGGGGCTTGGCAGATACGCAGTATTTT
CDR3 protein: CASSLVPGGLADTQYF

J gene: TRBJ2-6
clone size: NA
V gene: TRBV5-1
D gene: NA
CDR3 DNA: TGCGCCAGCAGCTTGGCCCCCACAGGTACCATATCTGGGGCCAACGTCCTGACTTTC
CDR3 protein: CASSLAPTGTISGANVLTF

J gene: TRBJ2-2
clone size: once
V gene: TRBV29-1
D gene: TRBD1
CDR3 DNA: TGCAGCGTAATGCCCGGCGGGGACAGGTGGAACACCGGGGAGCTGTTTTTT
CDR3 protein: CSVMPGGDRWNTGELFF

J gene: TRBJ1-1
clone size: NA
V gene: TRBV24-1
D gene: NA
CDR3 DNA: TGTGCCACCAGTGATCGACAGATGACTGAAGCTTTCTTT
CDR3 protein: CATSDRQMTEAFF

J gene: TRBJ1-6
clone size: NA
V gene: TRBV19
D gene: TRBD1
CDR3 DNA: TGTGCCAGTACCGACAGGGGCCGTGCCTATAATTCACCCCTCCACTTT
CDR3 protein: CASTDRGRAYNSPLHF

J gene: TRBJ2-1
clone size: NA
V gene: TRBV24-1
D gene: TRBD2
CDR3 DNA: TGTGCCACCAGAGCGGGAGCCTACAATGAGCAGTTCTTC
CDR3 protein: CATRAGAYNEQFF

J gene: TRBJ2-5
clone size: NA
V gene: TRBV18
D gene: TRBD1
CDR3 DNA: TGTGCCAGCTCAGAGAGGCTTAAGAAGGGGGCCCAAGAGACCCAGTACTTC
CDR3 protein: CASSERLKKGAQETQYF

J gene: TRBJ2-3
clone size: NA
V gene: TRBV24-1
D gene: TRBD1
CDR3 DNA: TGTGCCACCAGTGATTTGATCAGGGGGCGGGGAGATACGCAGTATTTT
CDR3 protein: CATSDLIRGRGDTQYF

J gene: TRBJ1-1
clone size: NA
V gene: TRBV5-1
D gene: NA
CDR3 DNA: TGCGCCAGCAGCTTGATGGGCAGGCCCCCTTCGAACACTGAAGCTTTCTTT
CDR3 protein: CASSLMGRPPSNTEAFF

J gene: TRBJ1-4
clone size: NA
V gene: TRBV2
D gene: NA
CDR3 DNA: TGTGCCAGCAGAACCTTACAGGGAAGGTATGAAAAACTGTTTTTT
CDR3 protein: CASRTLQGRYEKLFF

J gene: TRBJ2-7
clone size: NA
V gene: TRBV19
D gene: NA
CDR3 DNA: TGTGCCAGTAGTATGTTTAGCGGCTACTACGAGCAGTACTTC
CDR3 protein: CASSMFSGYYEQYF

J gene: TRBJ2-7
clone size: NA
V gene: TRBV6-6
D gene: TRBD1
CDR3 DNA: TGTGCCAGCAGTCCTGGACAGGGGAGCACCTACGAGCAGTACTTC
CDR3 protein: CASSPGQGSTYEQYF

J gene: TRBJ2-2
clone size: NA
V gene: TRBV5-1
D gene: TRBD2
CDR3 DNA: TGTGCCAGCAGCTTATCCGGGGTGACTAGCGGGATAACCGGGGAGCTGTTTTTT
CDR3 protein: CASSLSGVTSGITGELFF

J gene: TRBJ2-1
clone size: once
V gene: TRBV18
D gene: NA
CDR3 DNA: TGTGCCAGCTCTCTCGAAGCAACAGGGCATGAGCAGTTCTTC
CDR3 protein: CASSLEATGHEQFF

J gene: TRBJ1-1
clone size: NA
V gene: TRBV28
D gene: NA
CDR3 DNA: TGTGCCAGCAGTTTGGTCCGGTTTCCTGAAGCTTTCTTT
CDR3 protein: CASSLVRFPEAFF

J gene: TRBJ2-7
clone size: NA
V gene: TRBV18
D gene: NA
CDR3 DNA: TGTGCCAGCTCACTGCGGGCCCGGGAGTACGAGCAGTACTTC
CDR3 protein: CASSLRAREYEQYF

J gene: TRBJ2-1
clone size: once
V gene: TRBV9
D gene: TRBD1
CDR3 DNA: TGTGCCAGCAGCGTAGCTTTGGGGACAGGAGACAATGAGCAGTTCTTC
CDR3 protein: CASSVALGTGDNEQFF

J gene: TRBJ1-1
clone size: NA
V gene: TRBV28
D gene: NA
CDR3 DNA: TGTGCCAGCAAAGGGGGATCCCTAAACACTGAAGCTTTCTTT
CDR3 protein: CASKGGSLNTEAFF

J gene: TRBJ2-1
clone size: NA
V gene: TRBV3-1/TRBV3-2
D gene: NA
CDR3 DNA: TGTGCCAGCAGCCAGGCTCGGGACTCCCCAAGTAAGTTCTTC
CDR3 protein: CASSQARDSPSKFF

J gene: TRBJ1-3
clone size: NA
V gene: TRBV19
D gene: TRBD1
CDR3 DNA: TGTGCCAGTAGAAGACAGGGGGCAAACTCTGGAAACACCATATATTTT
CDR3 protein: CASRRQGANSGNTIYF

J gene: TRBJ2-1
clone size: NA
V gene: TRBV19
D gene: TRBD2
CDR3 DNA: TGTGCCAGCAAGCAAGGAGGGAGCGGGACCTACAATGAGCAGTTCTTC
CDR3 protein: CASKQGGSGTYNEQFF

J gene: TRBJ1-2
clone size: NA
V gene: TRBV6-5
D gene: NA
CDR3 DNA: NA
CDR3 protein: CASSYSIFGEGYGYTF

J gene: TRBJ1-3
clone size: once
V gene: TRBV5-4
D gene: TRBD1
CDR3 DNA: TGTGCCAGCAGCCAAGACAGGGGGTCGGGAGGAAACACCATATATTTT
CDR3 protein: CASSQDRGSGGNTIYF

J gene: TRBJ2-1
clone size: NA
V gene: TRBV16
D gene: NA
CDR3 DNA: TGTGCCAGCAGCCCGTCTAACTTTTACAATGAGCAGTTCTTC
CDR3 protein: CASSPSNFYNEQFF

J gene: TRBJ2-3
clone size: NA
V gene: TRBV7-2
D gene: TRBD2
CDR3 DNA: TGTGCCAGCAGCTTAGGGACTAGCGGGGGCACAGATACGCAGTATTTT
CDR3 protein: CASSLGTSGGTDTQYF

J gene: TRBJ2-3
clone size: NA
V gene: TRBV24-1
D gene: NA
CDR3 DNA: TGTGCCACCAGTACCTGGCGGTACACAGATACGCAGTATTTT
CDR3 protein: CATSTWRYTDTQYF

J gene: TRBJ1-6
clone size: NA
V gene: TRBV7-3
D gene: TRBD1
CDR3 DNA: TGTGCCAGCAGCCTACAGGGGGCCATGGACTCACCCCTCCACTTT
CDR3 protein: CASSLQGAMDSPLHF